The T cell receptor beta chain under discussion was sequenced for a study of T cells expressing NK-cell markers. In the study overall: Most of the eight sequenced donors tested HCMV-seropositive; one tested seronegative. Study conclusions and caveats: About 1.0-8% of CD8+ T cells in 6 or 7 donors belonged to dominant NKG2C+ clonotypes. The leading position in the CD3+CD56-NKG2C+ fraction of a few donors also went to these clonotypes.

The CDR3 has 13 amino acids. Concerning this clonotype itself: Its cognate antigen is unknown.

5'RACE template switching with UMIs generated TCR beta cDNA. Using the 5' RACE reads, TCRdb records one entry per CDR3 protein without DNA. The sample table sets out thousands of distinct CDR3 sequences. The sequencing input was blood T cells: a sorted CD56 or NKG2C T cell subset, CD4+ or CD8+ T cells, or bulk PBMC T cells (not recorded which). The genes are TRBV12-3 or TRBV12-4 and TRBJ2-1; the D gene TCRdb calls, TRBD1, cannot be checked with no DNA. The receptor was derived from a man aged 18-70 years in good health. This CDR3 reads CASSWGTGDEQFF.